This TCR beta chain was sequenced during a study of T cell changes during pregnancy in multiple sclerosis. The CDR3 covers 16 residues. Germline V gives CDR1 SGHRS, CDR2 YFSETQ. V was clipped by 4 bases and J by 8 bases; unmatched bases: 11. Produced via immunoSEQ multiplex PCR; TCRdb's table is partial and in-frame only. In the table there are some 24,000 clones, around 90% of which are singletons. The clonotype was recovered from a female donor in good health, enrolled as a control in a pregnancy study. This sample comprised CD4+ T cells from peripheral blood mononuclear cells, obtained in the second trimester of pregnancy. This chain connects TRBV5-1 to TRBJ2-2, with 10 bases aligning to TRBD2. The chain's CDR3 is CASSHRTSGSKGELFF. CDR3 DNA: TGCGCCAGCAGCCATCGGACTAGCGGCAGTAAGGGGGAGCTGTTTTTT.